These 19 T cell receptor beta chains originate from one sample sequenced in a study of OX40 agonist ivuxolimab in advanced cancers. The protocol was immunoSEQ multiplex PCR, while the TCRdb copy is restricted to in-frame clones and leaves out a portion. In the table there are more than 50,000 clones, more than 75% of which are singletons. Material: CD4+ or CD8+ T cells sorted from blood, obtained in a trial of the OX40 agonist ivuxolimab. These receptors came from an adult with an advanced solid tumor such as melanoma, head and neck, liver or kidney cancer.

This clone appeared a few times. The V call is TRBV4-1, the J call TRBJ1-1; a weak D match, TRBD1 (6 bases). CDR1 and CDR2 (germline): MGHRA, YSYEKL. The V end was cut by 5 bases, the J end by 1 base, with 20 bases between. This CDR3 comprises 17 residues. The CDR3 DNA is TGCGCCAGCAGCGGAAGACAGGCCGCTCAGGAGAACACTGAAGCTTTCTTT. Protein sequence: CASSGRQAAQENTEAFF.

This clone was counted once. The chain employs TRBV10-3 and TRBJ1-2, with 9 bases identical to TRBD1. Per the germline V gene, CDR1 is ENHRY and CDR2 is SYGVKD. This CDR3 is built from 14 residues. V was pared by 7 bases and J by 3 bases, with 6 bases of the junction left unmatched. Written as DNA, the CDR3 is TGTGCCATCACTCGGGACAGGGAGGACTATGGCTACACCTTC. This sequence encodes CAITRDREDYGYTF.

The chain employs TRBV27 and TRBJ2-2; 8 bases are a match to TRBD2. CDR3 length: 15 residues. Trimming took 5 bases from V and 7 from J; bases not matched to a gene: 9. Germline V lookup: CDR1 MNHEY, CDR2 SMNVEV (reference sequence). The CDR3 DNA sequence: TGTGCCAGCAGTACCTCCGGGACTAGGAACGGGGAGCTGTTTTTT. It is translated as CASSTSGTRNGELFF.

This clone was seen a few times. Lacking the conserved final phenylalanine or tryptophan, this CDR3 likely reflects a read error. This chain links TRBV23-1 with TRBJ1-6; D is possibly TRBD1 (5 bases). TRBV23-1 is given ORF status, its function remaining uncertain. V was cut by 8 bases and J by 8 bases, with 16 bases left in between. The CDR3 contains 14 residues. This chain's CDR3 is CASRRVQAHSPLHL. The CDR3 coding sequence is TGCGCCAGCCGTCGCGTACAGGCGCATTCACCCCTCCACCTT.

This chain joins TRBV13 and TRBJ1-4, with 9 bases that match TRBD1. After removal of 5 bases from V and 4 bases from J, the junction contained 2 bases not matched to a gene. Germline V gene sequence: CDR1 PRHDT, CDR2 FYEKMQ (reference sequence). The CDR3 runs 14 residues. CDR3 sequence (DNA): TGTGCCAGCAGCCGGACAGGGGATAATGAAAAACTGTTTTTT. Translating it yields CASSRTGDNEKLFF. Full variable domain (rest looked up from reference TRBV13 and TRBJ1-4): AAGVIQSPRHLIKEKRETATLKCYPIPRHDTVYWYQQGPGQDPQFLISFYEKMQSDKGSIPDRFSAQQFSDYHSELNMSSLELGDSALYFCASSRTGDNEKLFFGSGTQLSVL.

The J gene is TRBJ2-7, the V gene TRBV7-6, with D perhaps TRBD2 (5 bases). The CDR3 consists of 12 residues. From germline, CDR1 is SGHVS and CDR2 FNYEAQ. The V and J ends lost 2 bases and 6 bases respectively, with 8 bases between them. Here the CDR3 DNA reads TGTGCCAGCAGCTTATTCGGGGTCGAGCAGTACTTC. This codes for CASSLFGVEQYF. Based on the CDR3 plus reference TRBV7-6 and TRBJ2-7, the full variable domain is GAGVSQSPRYKVTKRGQDVALRCDPISGHVSLYWYRQALGQGPEFLTYFNYEAQQDKSGLPNDRFSAERPEGSISTLTIQRTEQRDSAMYRCASSLFGVEQYFGPGTRLTVT.

The rearrangement links TRBV7-9 to TRBJ2-7; D may correspond to TRBD1 or TRBD2 (6 bases each). This CDR3 is built from 14 residues. V dropped 1 base and J dropped 3 bases, with 10 bases sitting between them. The V gene's germline CDR1 is SEHNR and CDR2 FQNEAQ (reference sequence). The CDR3 is CASSLGRGLYEQYF. CDR3 nucleotides: TGTGCCAGCAGCTTAGGCAGGGGACTCTACGAGCAGTACTTC.

The genes are TRBV7-3 and TRBJ1-1; TRBD1 agrees at 8 bases. This CDR3 is 15 amino acids long. Germline CDR1 and CDR2: SGHTA and FQGTGA. V dropped 3 bases and J dropped 1; count of bases not matched to a gene: 4. CDR3 bases: TGTGCCAGCAGCTTCTCGGGACAGGAGAACACTGAAGCTTTCTTT. Translated: CASSFSGQENTEAFF.

The chain uses TRBV6-6 and TRBJ2-7, with 7 bases matching TRBD1. V was pared by 6 bases and J by 2 bases, with 10 bases of the junction left unmatched. This CDR3 is 15 amino acids long. CDR1 MNHNY and CDR2 SVGAGI come from the germline V gene (reference sequence). The CDR3 sequence: CASSSDREDTYEQYF. In DNA, the CDR3 is TGTGCCAGCAGCTCCGACAGGGAAGATACCTACGAGCAGTACTTC.

This chain links TRBV2 with TRBJ2-7, with D possibly TRBD2 on 5 matching bases. Germline V gives CDR1 SNHLY, CDR2 FYNNEI. This CDR3 is built from 15 residues. The V end lost 8 bases, the J end lost 2 bases, and 19 bases lay between the germline ends. This CDR3 is CASEFMRVPPYEQYF. The CDR3 region has the DNA TGTGCCAGCGAATTTATGAGGGTCCCCCCCTACGAGCAGTACTTC. Complete variable domain (other parts from reference TRBV2 and TRBJ2-7): EPEVTQTPSHQVTQMGQEVILRCVPISNHLYFYWYRQILGQKVEFLVSFYNNEISEKSEIFDDQFSVERPDGSNFTLKIRSTKLEDSAMYFCASEFMRVPPYEQYFGPGTRLTVT.

V is TRBV9 and J is TRBJ2-7, with D maybe TRBD1 (6 bases). Trimming shortened V by 4 bases and J by 0 bases, and 20 bases separated the two germline ends. Germline lookup yields CDR1 SGDLS and CDR2 YYNGEE. There are 17 residues in the CDR3. The CDR3 DNA follows: TGTGCCAGCAGCACATTGGACAGTCCCATGTTCTCCTACGAGCAGTACTTC. As protein: CASSTLDSPMFSYEQYF.

This chain joins TRBV5-4 and TRBJ1-1, with TRBD1 matching 7 bases. This CDR3 spans 14 amino acids. With 7 bases clipped from V and 3 bases from J, the junction kept 9 bases outside the gene matches. Germline values: CDR1 SGHNT, CDR2 YYREEE (reference sequence). As DNA, the CDR3 is TGTGCCAGCCACCCTACAGGGGCCGACACTGAAGCTTTCTTT. Residues: CASHPTGADTEAFF. Full variable domain (missing parts from reference TRBV5-4 and TRBJ1-1): ETGVTQSPTHLIKTRGQQVTLRCSSQSGHNTVSWYQQALGQGPQFIFQYYREEENGRGNFPPRFSGLQFPNYSSELNVNALELDDSALYLCASHPTGADTEAFFGQGTRLTVV.

The chain links TRBV9 to TRBJ2-3; D might be TRBD1 (5 bases). Trimming left V 3 bases short and J 0 bases short, with 11 bases between. Germline V CDR1 and CDR2: SGDLS, YYNGEE. The CDR3 loop spans 15 amino acids. The CDR3 loop is CASSEGITSTDTQYF. The CDR3 bases are TGTGCCAGCAGCGAGGGGATTACCAGCACAGATACGCAGTATTTT.

The V gene is TRBV7-9, the J gene TRBJ2-5, with D possibly matching TRBD1 (6 bases). Trimming stripped 6 bases from V and 5 bases from J, with 16 bases between. CDR1 is SEHNR and CDR2 is FQNEAQ in the germline V gene (reference sequence). The CDR3 spans 14 residues. The DNA of the CDR3 is TGTGCCAGCAGGACGGACGGGGACAAGGAGACCCAGTACTTC. Amino acid sequence: CASRTDGDKETQYF. Looking up the rest from reference TRBV7-9 and TRBJ2-5 gives the full variable domain: DTGVSQNPRHKITKRGQNVTFRCDPISEHNRLYWYRQTLGQGPEFLTYFQNEAQLEKSRLLSDRFSAERPKGSFSTLEIQRTEQGDSAMYLCASRTDGDKETQYFGPGTRLLVL.

The genes are TRBV9 and TRBJ2-7; D is possibly TRBD2 (6 bases). CDR1 and CDR2 (germline): SGDLS, YYNGEE. This CDR3 is built from 15 residues. The V and J ends lost 0 bases and 0 bases respectively, with 10 bases between them. CDR3 nucleotide sequence: TGTGCCAGCAGCGTAGGCGGGGTGAGCTCCTACGAGCAGTACTTC. This translates into CASSVGGVSSYEQYF.

The V gene is TRBV19, the J gene TRBJ2-3; no clear D gene. The CDR3 length is 15 residues. Germline V lookup: CDR1 LNHDA, CDR2 SQIVND (reference sequence). Trimming took 5 bases from V and 2 from J, leaving 14 bases between them. The CDR3: CASSVSGVNTDTQYF. DNA of the CDR3: TGTGCCAGTAGTGTTAGTGGGGTTAACACAGATACGCAGTATTTT. The complete variable domain, with remaining parts taken from reference TRBV19 and TRBJ2-3, reads DGGITQSPKYLFRKEGQNVTLSCEQNLNHDAMYWYRQDPGQGLRLIYYSQIVNDFQKGDIAEGYSVSREKKESFPLTVTSAQKNPTAFYLCASSVSGVNTDTQYFGPGTRLTVL.

This chain links TRBV9 with TRBJ1-1, with 7 nucleotides matching TRBD1. V lost 3 bases to trimming and J lost 4 bases; unmatched junction nucleotides: 6. The CDR3 contains 14 residues. Per the germline V gene, CDR1 is SGDLS and CDR2 is YYNGEE. As DNA, the CDR3 is TGTGCCAGCAGCGGAACAACAGGGGCCACTGAAGCTTTCTTT. It translates to CASSGTTGATEAFF.

This clone was observed once. This chain joins TRBV5-4 and TRBJ2-7; TRBD1 or TRBD2 may be the D gene (5 bases each). The CDR3 spans 13 residues. Looked up from germline, CDR1 is SGHNT and CDR2 is YYREEE (reference sequence). With 3 bases removed from V and 5 bases from J, the gap between germline ends came to 12 bases. CDR3 bases: TGTGCCAGCAGCTCCCCGGGGCTCCACGAGCAGTACTTC. Its protein is CASSSPGLHEQYF. The full variable domain, rest sourced from reference TRBV5-4 and TRBJ2-7, is ETGVTQSPTHLIKTRGQQVTLRCSSQSGHNTVSWYQQALGQGPQFIFQYYREEENGRGNFPPRFSGLQFPNYSSELNVNALELDDSALYLCASSSPGLHEQYFGPGTRLTVT.

The V and J genes are TRBV18 and TRBJ2-7, with TRBD2 matching 7 bases. Per the germline V gene, CDR1 is KGHSH and CDR2 is LQKENI. V dropped 4 bases and J dropped 0; count of bases not matched to a gene: 3. The CDR3 has 14 amino acids. CDR3 coding DNA: TGTGCCAGCTCACGGGAGGGGAGCTCCTACGAGCAGTACTTC. This codes for CASSREGSSYEQYF.